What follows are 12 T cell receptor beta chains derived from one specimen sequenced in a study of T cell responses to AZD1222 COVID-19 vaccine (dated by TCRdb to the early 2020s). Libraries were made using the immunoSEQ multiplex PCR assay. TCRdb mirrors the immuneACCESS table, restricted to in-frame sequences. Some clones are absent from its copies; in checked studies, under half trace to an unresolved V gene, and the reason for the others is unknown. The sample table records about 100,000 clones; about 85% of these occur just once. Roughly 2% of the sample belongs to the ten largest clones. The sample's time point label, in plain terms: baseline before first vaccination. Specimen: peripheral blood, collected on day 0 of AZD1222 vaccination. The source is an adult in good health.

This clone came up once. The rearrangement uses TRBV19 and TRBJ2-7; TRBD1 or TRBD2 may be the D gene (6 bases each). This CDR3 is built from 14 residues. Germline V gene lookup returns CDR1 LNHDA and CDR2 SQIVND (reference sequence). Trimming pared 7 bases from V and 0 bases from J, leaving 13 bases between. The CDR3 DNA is TGTGCCAGTAAGTCGGGGGCCAGCTCCTACGAGCAGTACTTC. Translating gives CASKSGASSYEQYF.

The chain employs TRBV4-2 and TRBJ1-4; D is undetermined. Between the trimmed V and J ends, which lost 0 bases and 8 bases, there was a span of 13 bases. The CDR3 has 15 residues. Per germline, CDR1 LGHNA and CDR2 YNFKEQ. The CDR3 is CASSQDVALGEKLFF. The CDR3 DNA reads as TGTGCCAGCAGCCAAGATGTGGCCTTAGGGGAAAAACTGTTTTTT.

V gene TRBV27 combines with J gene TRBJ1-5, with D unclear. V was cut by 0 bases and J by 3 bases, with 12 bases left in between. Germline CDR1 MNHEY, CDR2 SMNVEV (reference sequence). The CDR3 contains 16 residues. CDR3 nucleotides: TGTGCCAGCAGTTTATCGACGCCGGGCTACAATCAGCCCCAGCATTTT. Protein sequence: CASSLSTPGYNQPQHF.

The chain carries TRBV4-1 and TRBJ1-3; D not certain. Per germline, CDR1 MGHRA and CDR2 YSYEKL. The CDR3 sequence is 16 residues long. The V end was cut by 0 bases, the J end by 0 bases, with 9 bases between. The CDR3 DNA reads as TGCGCCAGCAGCCAAGAGTCGGACTTCTCTGGAAACACCATATATTTT. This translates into CASSQESDFSGNTIYF.

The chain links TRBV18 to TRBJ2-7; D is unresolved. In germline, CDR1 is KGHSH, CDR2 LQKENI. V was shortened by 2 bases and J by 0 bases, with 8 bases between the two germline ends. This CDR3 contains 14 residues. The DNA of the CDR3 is TGTGCCAGCTCACCAAAGGCCCTCTCCTACGAGCAGTACTTC. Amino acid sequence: CASSPKALSYEQYF.

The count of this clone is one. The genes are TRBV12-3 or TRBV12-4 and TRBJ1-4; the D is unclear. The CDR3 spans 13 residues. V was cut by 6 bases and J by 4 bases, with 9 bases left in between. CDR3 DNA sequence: TGTGCCAGCAGCCAAGCCAATAATGAAAAACTGTTTTTT. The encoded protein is CASSQANNEKLFF.

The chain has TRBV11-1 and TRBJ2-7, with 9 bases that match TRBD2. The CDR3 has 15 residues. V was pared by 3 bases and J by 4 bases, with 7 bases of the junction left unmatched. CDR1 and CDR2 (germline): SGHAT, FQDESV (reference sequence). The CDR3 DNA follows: TGTGCCAGCAGCTTCACGGCTAGCGGGGCATACGAGCAGTACTTC. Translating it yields CASSFTASGAYEQYF. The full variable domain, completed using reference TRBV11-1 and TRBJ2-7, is EAEVAQSPRYKITEKSQAVAFWCDPISGHATLYWYRQILGQGPELLVQFQDESVVDDSQLPKDRFSAERLKGVDSTLKIQPAELGDSAMYLCASSFTASGAYEQYFGPGTRLTVT.

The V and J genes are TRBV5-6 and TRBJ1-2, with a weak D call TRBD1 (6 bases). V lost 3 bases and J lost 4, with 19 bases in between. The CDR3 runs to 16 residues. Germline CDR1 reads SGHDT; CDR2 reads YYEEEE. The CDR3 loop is CASSSRPTRDIYGYTF. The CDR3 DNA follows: TGTGCCAGCAGCTCGAGACCGACCCGGGACATCTATGGCTACACCTTC.

CDR3 sequence (DNA): TGTGCCAGCAGCCCTCCCGGGCTAGGGGGGGGCGAGCAGTACTTC. It translates to CASSPPGLGGGEQYF. The rearrangement uses TRBV7-9 and TRBJ2-7, with D possibly matching TRBD2 (7 bases). From germline, CDR1 is SEHNR and CDR2 FQNEAQ (reference sequence). Deletions cut 5 bases from V and 6 bases from J, with 20 bases between. There are 15 residues in the CDR3.

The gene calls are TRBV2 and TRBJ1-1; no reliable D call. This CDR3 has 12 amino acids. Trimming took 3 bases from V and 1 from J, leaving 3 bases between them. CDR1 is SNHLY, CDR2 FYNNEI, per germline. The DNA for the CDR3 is TGTGCCAGCAGTGAGTGGAACACTGAAGCTTTCTTT. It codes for CASSEWNTEAFF.

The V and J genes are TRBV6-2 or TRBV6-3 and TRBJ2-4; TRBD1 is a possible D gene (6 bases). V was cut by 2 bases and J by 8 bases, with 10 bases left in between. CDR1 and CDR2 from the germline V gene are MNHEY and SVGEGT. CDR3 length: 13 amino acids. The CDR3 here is CASSYPAGDIQYF. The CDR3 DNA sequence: TGTGCCAGCAGTTACCCCGCAGGGGACATTCAGTACTTC.

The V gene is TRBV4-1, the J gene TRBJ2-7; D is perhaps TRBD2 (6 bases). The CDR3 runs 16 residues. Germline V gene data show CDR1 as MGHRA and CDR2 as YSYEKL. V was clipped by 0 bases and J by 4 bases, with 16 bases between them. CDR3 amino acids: CASSQEKRRGIYEQYF. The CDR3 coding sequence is TGCGCCAGCAGCCAAGAAAAGAGGCGGGGTATATACGAGCAGTACTTC.